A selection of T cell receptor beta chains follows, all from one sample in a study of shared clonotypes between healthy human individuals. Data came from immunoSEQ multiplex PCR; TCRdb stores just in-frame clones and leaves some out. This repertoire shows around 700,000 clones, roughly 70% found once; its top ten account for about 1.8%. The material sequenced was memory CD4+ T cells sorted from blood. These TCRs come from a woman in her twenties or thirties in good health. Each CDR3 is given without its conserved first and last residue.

CDR3: SVQRQATEAF
V: TRBV29-1

CDR3: ASSSPSSGTYEQY
V: TRBV7-3

CDR3: ASRLASRDLGSYEQY
V: TRBV12-2

CDR3: ASSPAAGSGNTIY
V: TRBV6-5

CDR3: ASSSAGQANEKLF
V: TRBV28

CDR3: ATSTSGIVGELF
V: TRBV19

CDR3: ASSTSGDTQY
V: TRBV19

CDR3: ASSLRLQGLGSGGNTIY
V: TRBV9

CDR3: ASRGQTSYNEQF
V: TRBV28

CDR3: ASSTYLTGELF
V: TRBV27

CDR3: ASSFSPTLNYGYT
V: TRBV28

CDR3: ASSPFDTSGNTIY
V: TRBV18

CDR3: ASSMGQGTDTQY
V: TRBV5-1

CDR3: ASSDSGLRSQAYEQY
V: TRBV10-1

CDR3: AQGRGAGEKLF
V: TRBV30

CDR3: ASSPGSGANYGYT
V: TRBV18